This TCR beta chain was sequenced for a study of identical twins. Notes on the study in general: Compared with unrelated sharing, twin-shared out-of-frame alpha sequences had more low-probability sequences. Cord blood beta clonotypes present at high abundance carried fewer insertions; no such pattern appeared in memory repertoires.

About this clonotype itself: Its target is not known.

Carrying unique molecular identifiers, the cDNA also gained a universal primer site through template switching. TCRdb re-derived calls from the 5' RACE reads in MiXCR, one entry per CDR3 protein. The sample yields some 570,000 distinct CDR3 sequences, approximately 20% seen once. Unmatched junction bases numbered 10, after V lost 6 bases and J lost 2 bases. The germline V gene has CDR1 DFQATT and CDR2 SNEGSKA (reference sequence). CDR3 length: 15 amino acids. This same sample was also part of a study on yellow fever vaccine responses in identical twins.

Sequencing used CD4+ T cells sorted from blood. The chain carries TRBV20-1 and TRBJ1-5; 7 bases map to TRBD1. This TCR derives from a woman under 30 in good health. The CDR3 spells CSAPTSGGGNQPQHF. CDR3 nucleotides: TGCAGTGCGCCTACCTCAGGGGGAGGCAATCAGCCCCAGCATTTT.